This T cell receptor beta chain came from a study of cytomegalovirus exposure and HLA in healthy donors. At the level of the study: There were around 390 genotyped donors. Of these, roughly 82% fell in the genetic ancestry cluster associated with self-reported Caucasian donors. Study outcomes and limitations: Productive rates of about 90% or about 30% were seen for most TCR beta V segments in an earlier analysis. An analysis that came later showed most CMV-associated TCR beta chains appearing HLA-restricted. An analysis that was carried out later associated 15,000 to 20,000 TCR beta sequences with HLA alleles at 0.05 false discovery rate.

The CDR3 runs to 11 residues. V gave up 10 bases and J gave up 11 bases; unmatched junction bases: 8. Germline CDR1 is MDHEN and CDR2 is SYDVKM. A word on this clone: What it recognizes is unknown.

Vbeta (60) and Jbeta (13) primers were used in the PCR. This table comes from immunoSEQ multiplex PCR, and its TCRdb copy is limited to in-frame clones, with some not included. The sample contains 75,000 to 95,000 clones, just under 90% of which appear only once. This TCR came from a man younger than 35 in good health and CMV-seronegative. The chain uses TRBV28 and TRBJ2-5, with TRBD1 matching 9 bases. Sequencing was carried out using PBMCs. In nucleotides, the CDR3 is TGTGCCATCCACAGGGGGCGGGGGCAGTACTTC. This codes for CAIHRGRGQYF.